The 29 T cell receptor beta chains presented below share a single source sample, sequenced in a study of blood T cell repertoires in COVID-19. Clones were read by immunoSEQ multiplex PCR, and TCRdb kept only the in-frame ones, dropping some. The table includes roughly 200,000 clones, more than 70% detected once. The sample taken for sequencing was peripheral blood. These receptor sequences come from a woman older than 75 with active or convalescent COVID-19.

The chain recombines TRBV7-9 with TRBJ1-3, with D maybe TRBD1 (6 bases). The V end was cut by 1 base, the J end by 0 bases, with 10 bases between. Germline CDR1 reads SEHNR; CDR2 reads FQNEAQ (reference sequence). The CDR3 is 16 amino acids. CDR3 region: CASSLGTGNSGNTIYF. The DNA of the CDR3 is TGTGCCAGCAGCTTAGGCACAGGGAACTCTGGAAACACCATATATTTT.

The V and J genes are TRBV5-1 and TRBJ1-2; D possibly corresponds to TRBD1 (6 bases). The V gene lost 3 bases and the J gene lost 2 bases, with 8 bases spanning the gap. The CDR3 contains 13 residues. Germline CDR1 is SGHRS and CDR2 is YFSETQ. CDR3 amino acids: CASSYDRNYGYTF. In DNA form, the CDR3 reads TGCGCCAGCAGCTATGACAGGAACTATGGCTACACCTTC. Looking up the rest from reference TRBV5-1 and TRBJ1-2 gives the full variable domain: KAGVTQTPRYLIKTRGQQVTLSCSPISGHRSVSWYQQTPGQGLQFLFEYFSETQRNKGNFPGRFSGRQFSNSRSEMNVSTLELGDSALYLCASSYDRNYGYTFGSGTRLTVV.

This clone was seen only once. This chain uses TRBV5-4 with TRBJ2-1; 8 bases are a match to TRBD1. V trimming: 4 bases; J trimming: 3 bases; junction bases outside the gene matches: 3. The CDR3 covers 14 residues. Germline V gene lookup returns CDR1 SGHNT and CDR2 YYREEE (reference sequence). The CDR3 reads CASSGQGGYNEQFF. The CDR3 region has the DNA TGTGCCAGCAGCGGACAGGGTGGCTACAATGAGCAGTTCTTC.

V is TRBV27 and J is TRBJ1-1, with TRBD1 identical over 9 bases. The CDR3 length is 15 residues. After removal of 7 bases from V and 3 bases from J, the junction contained 9 bases not matched to a gene. CDR1 is MNHEY, CDR2 SMNVEV, per germline (reference sequence). The CDR3 sequence: CASNVQGARDTEAFF. The CDR3, as DNA: TGTGCCAGCAACGTACAGGGGGCGCGGGACACTGAAGCTTTCTTT.

The J gene is TRBJ2-6, the V gene TRBV6-6; TRBD1 is a possible D gene (5 bases). V dropped 1 base and J dropped 4 bases, with 8 bases sitting between them. The germline V gene has CDR1 MNHNY and CDR2 SVGAGI (reference sequence). The CDR3 is 15 amino acids. CDR3 in amino acids: CASSYYSGGANVLTF. The DNA for the CDR3 is TGTGCCAGCAGTTACTATTCAGGGGGGGCCAACGTCCTGACTTTC.

The genes are TRBV28 and TRBJ1-3; 7 bases fit TRBD1. V shed 8 bases and J 0 bases; nucleotides not matched to a gene: 4. This CDR3 contains 14 residues. CDR1 is MDHEN and CDR2 is SYDVKM in the germline V gene. CDR3 loop: CASLDRSSGNTIYF. The CDR3 DNA follows: TGTGCCAGCCTGGACAGGTCCTCTGGAAACACCATATATTTT.

J is TRBJ2-3 and V is TRBV28; 15 bases line up with TRBD2. This CDR3 has 20 residues. The junction had 13 bases not matched to a gene; V was cut back by 6 bases and J by 0 bases. Looked up from germline, CDR1 is MDHEN and CDR2 is SYDVKM. In DNA form, the CDR3 reads TGTGCCAGCAGAACGACTCCGGGACTAGCGGGGGGCCATAGCACAGATACGCAGTATTTT. It yields the protein CASRTTPGLAGGHSTDTQYF.

This clone appeared a single time. The CDR3 region has the DNA TGTGCCAGCAGCTCCCGGGTCAGAAGGAGCACAGATACGCAGTATTTT. Translated: CASSSRVRRSTDTQYF. The rearrangement uses TRBV11-2 and TRBJ2-3; D is unresolved. The CDR3 sequence is 16 residues long. CDR1 SGHAT and CDR2 FQNNGV come from the germline V gene. The V gene lost 4 bases and the J gene lost 0 bases, with 14 bases spanning the gap.

The J gene is TRBJ2-6, the V gene TRBV5-1; D is undetermined. V lost 5 bases to trimming and J lost 0 bases, with 6 bases between them. Germline V gene lookup returns CDR1 SGHRS and CDR2 YFSETQ. The CDR3 spans 14 residues. The CDR3 bases are TGCGCCAGCAGACAGAGCTCTGGGGCCAACGTCCTGACTTTC. It encodes CASRQSSGANVLTF.

The V gene is TRBV5-8, the J gene TRBJ2-3, with 9 nucleotides matching TRBD2. Looked up from germline, CDR1 is SGHTS and CDR2 is YDEGEE. The CDR3 has 16 amino acids. Germline trimming cut 0 bases from V and 2 bases from J; bases unmatched to any gene: 4. CDR3 DNA: TGTGCCAGCAGCTTGGCGACTAGCGGACCCACAGATACGCAGTATTTT. The encoded protein is CASSLATSGPTDTQYF.

The gene calls are TRBV27 and TRBJ2-5; TRBD1 agrees at 8 bases. Germline CDR1 MNHEY, CDR2 SMNVEV (reference sequence). The length of the CDR3 is 15 residues. Trimming at V came to 3 bases and at J to 2 bases, leaving 5 bases not matched to a gene. This CDR3 is CASSFFWTGQETQYF. CDR3 coding DNA: TGTGCCAGCAGTTTTTTCTGGACAGGGCAAGAGACCCAGTACTTC.

This chain connects TRBV7-2 to TRBJ1-1, with D possibly being TRBD1 (5 bases). This CDR3 is 14 amino acids long. V was trimmed by 5 bases and J by 0 bases, leaving 10 bases between them. Germline V CDR1 and CDR2: SGHTA, FQGNSA. CDR3 protein: CASSAKGLNTEAFF. The CDR3 DNA follows: TGTGCCAGCAGCGCGAAGGGGCTGAACACTGAAGCTTTCTTT.

This clone was counted a few times. CDR3 loop: CAISQGNYEQYF. For the CDR3, the DNA is TGTGCCATCAGCCAGGGTAACTACGAGCAGTACTTC. The chain joins TRBV10-3 to TRBJ2-7; D is perhaps TRBD1 (5 bases). Trimming shortened V by 6 bases and J by 3 bases, and 9 bases separated the two germline ends. Per the germline V gene, CDR1 is ENHRY and CDR2 is SYGVKD. The CDR3 spans 12 residues.

Only a few counts were recorded for this clone. The rearrangement joins TRBV11-2 to TRBJ1-2; D is perhaps TRBD1 (6 bases). This CDR3 comprises 15 residues. The ends were cut back, 0 bases at V and 0 bases at J, with 8 bases in the middle. Germline loops: CDR1 SGHAT, CDR2 FQNNGV. In nucleotides, the CDR3 is TGTGCCAGCAGCTTAGATAGGGGGACTAACTATGGCTACACCTTC. Protein product: CASSLDRGTNYGYTF. Looking up the rest from reference TRBV11-2 and TRBJ1-2 gives the full variable domain: EAGVAQSPRYKIIEKRQSVAFWCNPISGHATLYWYQQILGQGPKLLIQFQNNGVVDDSQLPKDRFSAERLKGVDSTLKIQPAKLEDSAVYLCASSLDRGTNYGYTFGSGTRLTVV.

The rearrangement joins TRBV18 to TRBJ2-3; 7 bases map to TRBD1. The CDR3 loop spans 15 amino acids. Germline CDR1 reads KGHSH; CDR2 reads LQKENI. V lost 8 bases and J lost 2; bases outside the gene matches: 10. CDR3 amino acids: CASARSGGHTDTQYF. For the CDR3, the DNA is TGTGCCAGCGCCCGATCAGGGGGACACACAGATACGCAGTATTTT.

The rearrangement links TRBV19 to TRBJ1-2, with TRBD1 matching 9 bases. This CDR3 has 14 amino acids. Per the germline V gene, CDR1 is LNHDA and CDR2 is SQIVND (reference sequence). J was trimmed by 4 bases and V by 5 bases; bases with no gene match: 5. CDR3: CASSLGTGSYGYTF. The CDR3 DNA follows: TGTGCCAGTAGTTTGGGGACAGGGTCCTATGGCTACACCTTC.

This clone was recorded at least ten times. The V and J genes are TRBV6-5 and TRBJ1-1; possibly TRBD1 for D (6 bases). This CDR3 region has 13 residues. From germline, CDR1 is MNHEY and CDR2 SVGAGI. V was clipped by 7 bases and J by 6 bases, with 15 bases between them. For the CDR3, the DNA is TGTGCCAGCAAACCTACAGGGTATCCTGAAGCTTTCTTT. Translated: CASKPTGYPEAFF.

This CDR3 is CASSIQAANSGNTIYF. The CDR3 bases are TGTGCCAGTAGTATTCAAGCAGCGAACTCTGGAAACACCATATATTTT. The chain links TRBV19 to TRBJ1-3; D not resolved. Germline V CDR1 and CDR2: LNHDA, SQIVND (reference sequence). Trimming took off 3 bases at V and 0 bases at J, with 12 bases between the two ends. The CDR3 totals 16 residues.

The chain couples TRBV24-1 to TRBJ1-2; 8 nucleotides match TRBD1. Per germline, CDR1 KGHDR and CDR2 SFDVKD. This CDR3 is 16 amino acids long. Trimming cost V 3 bases and J 4 bases; bases outside gene matches: 9. The CDR3 loop reads CATSDTTGQGGYGYTF. The CDR3, as DNA: TGTGCCACCAGTGATACAACCGGACAGGGAGGCTATGGCTACACCTTC.

The V call is TRBV6-2 or TRBV6-3, the J call TRBJ2-1; D remains ambiguous. CDR1 MNHEY and CDR2 SVGEGT come from the germline V gene. CDR3 length: 15 amino acids. V was pared by 1 base and J by 9 bases, with 16 bases between. This chain's CDR3 is CASSYYEPRVTEQFF. The DNA of the CDR3 is TGTGCCAGCAGTTACTACGAGCCTCGGGTCACTGAGCAGTTCTTC.

This clone was seen ten or more times. At one boundary the junction diverges from the germline segment, which might be a read error. The chain employs TRBV28 and TRBJ1-2; the D gene is possibly TRBD1 (6 bases). Germline-derived CDR1 and CDR2 are MDHEN and SYDVKM. This CDR3 comprises 14 residues. CDR3 protein: CVSRPGGPNYGYTF. CDR3 DNA sequence: TGTGTCAGCCGGCCGGGGGGCCCTAACTATGGCTACACCTTC.

The V and J genes are TRBV24-1 and TRBJ2-3; 7 bases fit TRBD2. The CDR3 runs 17 residues. V lost 3 bases and J lost 3; bases outside the gene matches: 11. Germline V gene lookup returns CDR1 KGHDR and CDR2 SFDVKD. CDR3 sequence reads: CATSDAMGREGTDTQYF. In DNA form, the CDR3 reads TGTGCCACCAGTGATGCGATGGGTAGGGAGGGGACAGATACGCAGTATTTT.

CDR3 nucleotide sequence: TGTGCCAGCAGTGGCAGGGAAGGTCAGCCCCAGCATTTT. This encodes CASSGREGQPQHF. The gene calls are TRBV2 and TRBJ1-5, with a tentative D call TRBD1 (5 bases). Per germline, CDR1 SNHLY and CDR2 FYNNEI. Trimming cost V 4 bases and J 6 bases, with 10 bases left between them. The CDR3 runs to 13 residues.

The chain joins TRBV6-6 to TRBJ2-7; 10 nucleotides align to TRBD2. Germline assignment: CDR1 MNHNY and CDR2 SVGAGI (reference sequence). V trimming: 5 bases; J trimming: 4 bases; junction bases outside the gene matches: 11. The CDR3 loop spans 16 amino acids. CDR3 DNA sequence: TGTGCCAGCAGTCGTAATGAAGCGGGGGGGTCTTACGAGCAGTACTTC. This encodes CASSRNEAGGSYEQYF.

This clone was observed once. The chain has TRBV4-3 and TRBJ2-7; 11 bases fit TRBD2. CDR1 and CDR2 from the germline V gene are LGHNA and YSLEER. The V gene end was trimmed by 0 bases and the J gene end by 0 bases; junction bases not matched to a gene: 1. The CDR3 extends over 16 amino acids. CDR3 coding DNA: TGCGCCAGCAGCCAAGATGGGACTAGCGGCTCCTACGAGCAGTACTTC. Protein product: CASSQDGTSGSYEQYF.

The chain has TRBV5-1 and TRBJ2-3; 12 nucleotides match TRBD2. This CDR3 is built from 16 residues. Germline V CDR1 and CDR2: SGHRS, YFSETQ. The J segment lost 0 bases and the V segment lost 5 bases, leaving 4 bases of the junction unmatched. The CDR3 DNA follows: TGCGCCAGCAGTTCTAGCGGGGGGGTTAGCACAGATACGCAGTATTTT. Translating gives CASSSSGGVSTDTQYF. Full variable domain (remainder filled in from reference TRBV5-1 and TRBJ2-3): KAGVTQTPRYLIKTRGQQVTLSCSPISGHRSVSWYQQTPGQGLQFLFEYFSETQRNKGNFPGRFSGRQFSNSRSEMNVSTLELGDSALYLCASSSSGGVSTDTQYFGPGTRLTVL.

V usage is TRBV7-2 and J usage is TRBJ1-6; maybe TRBD1 (5 bases). Between the trimmed V and J ends, which lost 6 bases and 7 bases, there was a span of 16 bases. CDR1 is SGHTA and CDR2 is FQGNSA in the germline V gene. The CDR3 loop spans 15 amino acids. This chain's CDR3 is CASSRGAAWNSPLHF. For the CDR3, the DNA is TGTGCCAGCAGTCGTGGGGCAGCGTGGAATTCACCCCTCCACTTT.

The chain carries TRBV11-2 and TRBJ1-6; D may be TRBD1 (6 bases). CDR3 length equals 16 residues. The V and J ends lost 0 bases and 6 bases respectively, with 12 bases between them. Germline V gene data show CDR1 as SGHAT and CDR2 as FQNNGV. The CDR3 sequence: CASSLDSSGVNSPLHF. The CDR3 nucleotides are TGTGCCAGCAGCTTAGACTCGTCAGGGGTTAATTCACCCCTCCACTTT.

The chain recombines TRBV20-1 with TRBJ1-2; D gene uncertain. The V gene's germline CDR1 is DFQATT and CDR2 SNEGSKA (reference sequence). This CDR3 is 14 amino acids long. V gave up 3 bases and J gave up 8 bases, with 19 bases separating them. The CDR3 loop is CSASIGAPTGGYTF. The CDR3 nucleotides read TGCAGTGCTAGTATCGGTGCCCCCACGGGAGGCTACACCTTC.